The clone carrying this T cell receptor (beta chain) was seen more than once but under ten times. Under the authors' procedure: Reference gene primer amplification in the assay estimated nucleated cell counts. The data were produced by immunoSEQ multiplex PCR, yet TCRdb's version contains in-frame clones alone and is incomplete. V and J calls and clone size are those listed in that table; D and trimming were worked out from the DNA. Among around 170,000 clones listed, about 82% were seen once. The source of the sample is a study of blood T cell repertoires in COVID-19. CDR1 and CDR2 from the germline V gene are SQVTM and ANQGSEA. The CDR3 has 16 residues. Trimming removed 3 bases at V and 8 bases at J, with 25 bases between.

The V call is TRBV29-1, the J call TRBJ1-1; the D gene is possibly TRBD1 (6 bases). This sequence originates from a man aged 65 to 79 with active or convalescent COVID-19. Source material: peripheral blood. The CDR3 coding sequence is TGCAGCGTTGACTCCGGGACACAGTCTACGGGTACGGAAGCTTTCTTT. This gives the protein CSVDSGTQSTGTEAFF.